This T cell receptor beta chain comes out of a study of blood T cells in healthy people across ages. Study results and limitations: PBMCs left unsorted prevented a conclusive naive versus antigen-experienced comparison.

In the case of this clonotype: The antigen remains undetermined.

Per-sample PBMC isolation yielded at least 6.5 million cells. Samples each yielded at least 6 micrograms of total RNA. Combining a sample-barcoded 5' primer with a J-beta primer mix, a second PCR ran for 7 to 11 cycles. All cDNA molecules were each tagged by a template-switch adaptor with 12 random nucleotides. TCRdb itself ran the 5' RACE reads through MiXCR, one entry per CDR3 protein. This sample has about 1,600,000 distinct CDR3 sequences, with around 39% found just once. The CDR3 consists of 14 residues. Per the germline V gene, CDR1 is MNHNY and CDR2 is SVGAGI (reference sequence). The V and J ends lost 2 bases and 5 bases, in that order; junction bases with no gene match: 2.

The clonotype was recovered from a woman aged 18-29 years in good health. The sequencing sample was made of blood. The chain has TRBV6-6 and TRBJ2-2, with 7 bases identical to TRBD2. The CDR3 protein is CASSYARETGELFF. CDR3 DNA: TGTGCCAGCAGTTACGCGCGGGAGACCGGGGAGCTGTTTTTT.